The 29 T cell receptor beta chains below were found in one sample sequenced in a study of regulatory T cells in long-lasting Graves disease. The TCR beta library used iRepertoire HTBI primers with Arm-PCR amplification of CDR3. TCRdb redid the calling of the multiplex PCR reads with MiXCR, one entry per CDR3 protein. Of about 460,000 distinct CDR3 sequences in the sample, approximately 15% were seen once. Time point here: newly diagnosed GD, antithyroid drugs for less than 3 months. The TCR library was prepared using RNA isolated from PBMCs. This sample also appeared in a second study, on T cells in Graves' hyperthyroidism and ophthalmopathy.

The starting material was peripheral blood mononuclear cells (PBMCs), obtained at new diagnosis, from a patient treated with antithyroid drugs. The receptors stem from a woman in her 50s with Graves disease.

As for this clonotype: A read error may account for a junction end that differs from germline. The rearrangement links TRBV6-5 to TRBJ2-6; D is possibly TRBD1 (5 bases). Germline loops: CDR1 MNHEY, CDR2 SVGAGI. The CDR3 is 15 residues long. This CDR3 is CASSYSTTGANALTF. The CDR3 nucleotides are TGTGCCAGCAGTTACTCAACCACTGGGGCCAACGCCCTGACTTTC.

The rearrangement joins TRBV7-9 to TRBJ1-3; D gene ambiguous. Germline V gene lookup returns CDR1 SEHNR and CDR2 FQNEAQ (reference sequence). CDR3 length: 17 residues. V lost 1 base, J lost 5 bases, and 18 bases lay in between. CDR3 region: CASSLVGSLSPRNTIYF. The CDR3 bases are TGTGCCAGCAGCTTAGTAGGGTCACTATCTCCTCGAAACACCATATATTTT.

This clonotype was counted ten times or more. The chain combines TRBV20-1 with TRBJ2-1; D is perhaps TRBD1 or TRBD2 (6 bases each). Trimming cost V 8 bases and J 5 bases, with 22 bases left between them. CDR3 length equals 15 residues. Germline V gene sequence: CDR1 DFQATT, CDR2 SNEGSKA (reference sequence). The CDR3 DNA reads TGCAGTACCGCCGGGGGACAAGGGGGTAACAATGAGCAGTTCTTC. Translated: CSTAGGQGGNNEQFF.

This clonotype was seen only a few times. The CDR3 DNA reads as TGTGCCATCAGTGAAACCGCCTCCTACGAGCAGTACTTC. It is translated as CAISETASYEQYF. The J gene is TRBJ2-7, the V gene TRBV10-3; D is uncertain. Germline values: CDR1 ENHRY, CDR2 SYGVKD. The CDR3 is 13 residues long. Trimming took off 3 bases at V and 0 bases at J, with 6 bases between the two ends.

V gene TRBV29-1 combines with J gene TRBJ2-1, with a tentative D call TRBD1 (5 bases). The CDR3 totals 13 residues. Trimming shortened V by 7 bases and J by 2 bases, and 12 bases separated the two germline ends. The germline V gene encodes CDR1 SQVTM and CDR2 ANQGSEA. The CDR3 reads CSGRGRAYNEQFF. The CDR3 nucleotides are TGCAGCGGTAGGGGCAGGGCCTACAATGAGCAGTTCTTC.

This clonotype was seen a handful of times. The chain couples TRBV6-1 to TRBJ1-1; D unclear. There are 12 residues in the CDR3. Germline CDR1 and CDR2: MNHNS and SASEGT. The V end was cut by 5 bases, the J end by 5 bases, with 9 bases between. For the CDR3, the DNA is TGTGCCAGCAGTCCGAGCAGAACTGAAGCTTTCTTT. This encodes CASSPSRTEAFF.

This clonotype was counted ten times or more. The V gene is TRBV2, the J gene TRBJ2-7; D ambiguous. This CDR3 contains 13 residues. Germline CDR1 reads SNHLY; CDR2 reads FYNNEI. Trimming left V 9 bases short and J 2 bases short, with 14 bases between. The CDR3 loop is CARSRGVTYEQYF. CDR3 in DNA: TGTGCCAGAAGCCGAGGCGTCACCTACGAGCAGTACTTC.

This clonotype was counted many times. The genes are TRBV29-1 and TRBJ2-2; 8 nucleotides agree with TRBD2. The trim removed 1 base at V and 1 base at J, leaving 5 bases unmatched. This CDR3 region has 16 residues. Germline loops: CDR1 SQVTM, CDR2 ANQGSEA. CDR3: CSVEGWTSKNTGELFF. As DNA, the CDR3 is TGCAGCGTTGAAGGGTGGACTAGCAAGAACACCGGGGAGCTGTTTTTT.

This chain links TRBV12-3 or TRBV12-4 with TRBJ2-5; 7 nucleotides agree with TRBD2. The trim removed 3 bases at V and 1 base at J, leaving 5 bases unmatched. The CDR3 consists of 15 residues. The CDR3 here is CASSFFGGSQETQYF. In DNA, the CDR3 is TGTGCCAGCAGTTTTTTTGGCGGGAGCCAAGAGACCCAGTACTTC.

In this sample, this clonotype turned up many times. The chain combines TRBV10-3 with TRBJ2-3, with D possibly matching TRBD1 (6 bases). CDR3 length: 19 residues. Looked up from germline, CDR1 is ENHRY and CDR2 is SYGVKD. CDR3 region: CPNTEVVRDTKRRRDTQYF. CDR3 bases: TGTCCCAACACGGAAGTCGTTCGGGACACAAAAAGACGGAGAGATACGCAGTATTTT.

The rearrangement joins TRBV4-1 to TRBJ2-1; tentative D call: TRBD2 (5 bases). The CDR3 has 13 amino acids. CDR1 is MGHRA and CDR2 is YSYEKL in the germline V gene. V lost 1 base and J 12 bases, leaving 13 bases between the germline ends. The DNA of the CDR3 is TGCGCCAGCAGCCAAGCTAAGGCAAGCGGGCAGTTCTTC. Translating it yields CASSQAKASGQFF.

This chain uses TRBV7-3 with TRBJ2-2; maybe TRBD2 (6 bases). CDR1 and CDR2 (germline): SGHTA, FQGTGA. The CDR3 consists of 17 residues. Trimming removed 2 bases from V and 7 bases from J, with 20 bases in between. The CDR3: CASSLETLAGLDGELFF. The CDR3 coding sequence is TGTGCCAGCAGCTTAGAGACCTTGGCGGGATTAGACGGGGAGCTGTTTTTT. The full variable domain, in which reference TRBV7-3 and TRBJ2-2 provide the parts outside the CDR3, is GAGVSQTPSNKVTEKGKYVELRCDPISGHTALYWYRQSLGQGPEFLIYFQGTGAADDSGLPNDRFFAVRPEGSVSTLKIQRTERGDSAVYLCASSLETLAGLDGELFFGEGSRLTVL.

This clonotype was counted many times. CDR3 bases: TGCAGTGCTAGAGGTCAGGGGGAACGTAGGGACCCTAGGCAGTTCTTC. It yields the protein CSARGQGERRDPRQFF. V gene TRBV20-1 combines with J gene TRBJ2-1; TRBD1 agrees at 7 bases. CDR1 DFQATT and CDR2 SNEGSKA come from the germline V gene (reference sequence). The V gene end was trimmed by 1 base and the J gene end by 12 bases; junction bases not matched to a gene: 18. The CDR3 covers 16 residues.

There are many counts of this clonotype. The rearrangement uses TRBV11-3 and TRBJ1-2; 7 positions agree with TRBD1. CDR3 length equals 14 residues. Trimming at V came to 0 bases and at J to 8 bases, leaving 6 bases not matched to a gene. Germline lookup yields CDR1 SGHNT and CDR2 YENEEA. CDR3 loop: CASSLDPTGVGYTF. DNA for the CDR3: TGTGCCAGCAGCTTAGACCCTACAGGGGTAGGCTACACCTTC. Full variable domain (rest looked up from reference TRBV11-3 and TRBJ1-2): EAGVVQSPRYKIIEKKQPVAFWCNPISGHNTLYWYLQNLGQGPELLIRYENEEAVDDSQLPKDRFSAERLKGVDSTLKIQPAELGDSAVYLCASSLDPTGVGYTFGSGTRLTVV.

Note on this clonotype: Just one base apart from a much larger clone, this may be a read error. This chain links TRBV7-2 with TRBJ2-1; 11 bases align to TRBD2. The CDR3 runs to 15 residues. Germline assignment: CDR1 SGHTA and CDR2 FQGNSA. V lost 5 bases to trimming and J lost 10 bases; unmatched junction nucleotides: 10. The CDR3 here is CASSHGTSGKYEQFF. The CDR3, as DNA: TGTGCCAGCAGCCACGGGACTAGCGGAAAGTACGAGCAGTTCTTC. Combining the CDR3 with reference TRBV7-2 and TRBJ2-1 gives the whole variable domain GAGVSQSPSNKVTEKGKDVELRCDPISGHTALYWYRQSLGQGLEFLIYFQGNSAPDKSGLPSDRFSAERTGGSVSTLTIQRTQQEDSAVYLCASSHGTSGKYEQFFGPGTRLTVL.

This clonotype was counted a few times. This rearrangement joins TRBV19 to TRBJ2-2; D perhaps matches TRBD2 (5 bases). This CDR3 region has 16 residues. In germline, CDR1 is LNHDA, CDR2 SQIVND (reference sequence). The ends were cut back, 9 bases at V and 0 bases at J, with 17 bases in the middle. The DNA of the CDR3 is TGTGCCAGCCGAGGGCTAGCCGACGCGAACACCGGGGAGCTGTTTTTT. Translating gives CASRGLADANTGELFF.

The CDR3 sequence: CASSQDADVTGAYNEQFF. CDR3 DNA sequence: TGCGCCAGCAGCCAAGATGCAGACGTGACAGGAGCCTACAATGAGCAGTTCTTC. The chain carries TRBV4-1 and TRBJ2-1; weak D call: TRBD1 (6 bases). The V gene lost 0 bases and the J gene lost 2 bases, with 17 bases spanning the gap. CDR3 length equals 18 residues. Germline lookup yields CDR1 MGHRA and CDR2 YSYEKL.

The CDR3 spells CASSVSGGSVDTQYF. CDR3 nucleotides: TGTGCCAGCAGCGTTAGCGGGGGTAGCGTCGATACGCAGTATTTT. The rearrangement joins TRBV5-5 to TRBJ2-3, with 9 positions matching TRBD2. The V segment lost 4 bases and the J segment 6 bases; nucleotides outside the gene matches: 9. Germline V CDR1 and CDR2: SGHKS, YYEKEE (reference sequence). The CDR3 is 15 amino acids.

This clonotype was seen ten or more times. The chain couples TRBV5-1 to TRBJ1-2, with TRBD1 matching over 8 bases. Germline assignment: CDR1 SGHRS and CDR2 YFSETQ. CDR3 length: 16 amino acids. With V trimmed by 0 bases and J by 3 bases, 7 bases remained unmatched. CDR3 protein: CASSLGQGAGDYGYTF. CDR3 nucleotides: TGCGCCAGCAGCTTGGGGCAGGGGGCAGGCGACTATGGCTACACCTTC.

The sample holds many counts of this clonotype. The CDR3 loop reads CASSLGLAGDNEQFF. CDR3 nucleotide sequence: TGTGCCAGCAGTCTCGGACTAGCGGGAGACAATGAGCAGTTCTTC. V and J are TRBV11-2 and TRBJ2-1, with 13 bases that match TRBD2. With V trimmed by 6 bases and J by 5 bases, 4 bases remained unmatched. Germline CDR1 SGHAT, CDR2 FQNNGV. The CDR3 totals 15 residues.

A word on this clonotype: A read error may be the cause here, since a much bigger clone is one base away. The chain couples TRBV3-1 to TRBJ2-5; D unresolved. Germline V gene lookup returns CDR1 LGHDT and CDR2 YNNKEL (reference sequence). This CDR3 has 12 amino acids. CDR3 protein: CAGSQDAETQYF. CDR3 nucleotide sequence: TGTGCCGGCAGCCAAGACGCGGAGACCCAGTACTTC.

The chain is built from TRBV4-1 and TRBJ2-2; 7 positions agree with TRBD1. The CDR3 sequence is 16 residues long. J was trimmed by 6 bases and V by 1 base; bases with no gene match: 8. Germline loops: CDR1 MGHRA, CDR2 YSYEKL. The CDR3 here is CASSQVQGIMSGELFF. The CDR3 coding sequence is TGCGCCAGCAGCCAAGTACAGGGGATAATGTCCGGGGAGCTGTTTTTT.

This clonotype was observed at least ten times. J is TRBJ2-5 and V is TRBV28; 7 nucleotides line up with TRBD1. Per germline, CDR1 MDHEN and CDR2 SYDVKM. The J segment lost 1 base and the V segment lost 8 bases, leaving 7 bases of the junction unmatched. The CDR3 is made up of 14 amino acids. The CDR3, as DNA: TGTGCCAGCCGACCCTACAGGGGCCAAGAGACCCAGTACTTC. Amino acids: CASRPYRGQETQYF.

The chain couples TRBV28 to TRBJ1-2; TRBD1 is a possible D gene (6 bases). Trimming stripped 6 bases from V and 3 bases from J, with 29 bases between. Germline CDR1 is MDHEN and CDR2 is SYDVKM. This CDR3 contains 19 residues. CDR3 sequence (DNA): TGTGCCAGCAGCTATTACCTACGCGGGGGCGCAGGACTCGACTATGGCTACACCTTC. Translation gives CASSYYLRGGAGLDYGYTF.

The V gene is TRBV5-6, the J gene TRBJ2-6; D gene unclear. The germline gives CDR1 SGHDT, CDR2 YYEEEE. This CDR3 is built from 18 residues. The germline V and J ends were trimmed by 2 bases and 0 bases, with 15 bases remaining between them. The CDR3 reads CASSFAEALISGANVLTF. CDR3 in DNA: TGTGCCAGCAGCTTCGCGGAAGCATTAATCTCTGGGGCCAACGTCCTGACTTTC.

The table lists this clonotype with a few counts. The rearrangement joins TRBV20-1 to TRBJ1-3; D gene uncertain. The CDR3 spans 15 residues. Germline V gene data show CDR1 as DFQATT and CDR2 as SNEGSKA (reference sequence). V lost 0 bases and J 0 bases, leaving 9 bases between the germline ends. CDR3 DNA: TGCAGTGCTAGAGATGGCAGGACCTCTGGAAACACCATATATTTT. It yields the protein CSARDGRTSGNTIYF.

The sample holds a few counts of this clonotype. The chain carries TRBV19 and TRBJ2-7, with a weak D call TRBD2 (6 bases). The germline V gene encodes CDR1 LNHDA and CDR2 SQIVND (reference sequence). The CDR3 is 14 residues long. V was cut by 1 base and J by 5 bases, with 12 bases left in between. The CDR3 sequence is CASSIGRGRDEQYF. CDR3 nucleotide sequence: TGTGCCAGTAGTATAGGGCGGGGCCGCGACGAGCAGTACTTC.

This clonotype was found many times. The chain couples TRBV12-3 or TRBV12-4 to TRBJ2-5; maybe TRBD1 (6 bases). Trimming took 5 bases from V and 7 from J, leaving 17 bases between them. This CDR3 has 14 residues. CDR3 protein: CASSPGTNRATQYF. The CDR3 region has the DNA TGTGCCAGCAGTCCTGGGACAAACAGAGCGACCCAGTACTTC.

In this sample, this clonotype turned up a few times. This chain uses TRBV18 with TRBJ2-7; D gene unclear. The CDR3 length is 14 residues. Deletions cut 1 base from V and 3 bases from J, with 10 bases between. CDR1 KGHSH and CDR2 LQKENI come from the germline V gene. The CDR3 reads CASSPQEQDYEQYF. Here the CDR3 DNA reads TGTGCCAGCTCACCACAGGAACAAGACTACGAGCAGTACTTC.